This TCR beta chain is from a study of CD8 T cells in ankylosing spondylitis (dated by TCRdb to about 2017). In terms of the full investigation: T cell receptor beta repertoires were profiled in healthy donors and ankylosing spondylitis patients so that disease-linked TCR variants could be found. The whole study cohort included 108 healthy donors and about two dozen ankylosing spondylitis patients. Samples of peripheral blood were taken, and for ankylosing spondylitis patients, synovial fluid was collected as well. General study outcomes and caveats: The disease-linked clones showed a CD8+ phenotype and occurred at relatively low frequencies in peripheral blood. Some of the motif variants had been reported before in the synovial fluid and blood of reactive arthritis patients, a finding that suggests common disease-initiation mechanisms. The disease-linked clones were reported as significantly enriched in matched synovial fluid samples from ankylosing spondylitis patients. A TCR beta motif made up of several highly homologous amino acid variants appeared to be characteristic of blood from ankylosing spondylitis patients.

Turning to this clonotype: What this receptor recognizes is not known. It has no much larger one-base neighbor in the sample; base qualities were not kept.

The germline V gene encodes CDR1 DFQATT and CDR2 SNEGSKA (reference sequence). Trimming removed 6 bases from V and 6 bases from J; the gene matches leave 1 base unexplained. The CDR3, from cysteine to phenylalanine, totals 13 residues. The kept DNA is CDR3 alone, 39 bases in frame from the first base. The sequencing machine was an Illumina HiSeq 2500. TCR beta libraries were prepared by quantitative 5'-RACE with molecular barcodes. The published analysis was carried out like this. A new computational method based on a probabilistic model of VDJ rearrangement was used to identify disease-linked TCR variants. Starting from the raw public reads, TCRdb applied fastp trimming at Q25, assembled clones with MiXCR and retained in-frame beta chains. Merged by CDR3 protein, the rows form single entries marked with the most common genes and DNA. The V and J calls and clone size are TCRdb's, not the authors'. The sample table records a few hundred thousand distinct CDR3 sequences; about 10% of these occur just once. Around a fifth of the sample goes to the ten largest clones.

Recombination joined TRBV20-1 with TRBJ2-1; the junction holds 14 bases that match TRBD2. The clonotype comes from a male donor with ankylosing spondylitis or in good health (not recorded which). Sequencing was done on a sample of blood, either unsorted or a sorted T cell fraction (not recorded which). The DNA is as follows: TGCAGTGCGACTAGCGGGGGGGGCAATGAGCAGTTCTTC. It is translated as CSATSGGGNEQFF.